What follows are 11 T cell receptor beta chains derived from one specimen sequenced in a study of blood T cells in healthy people across ages. A J-beta primer mix and a sample-barcoded 5' primer were used in a second PCR of roughly 6 to 12 cycles. TCRdb called the 5' RACE reads again in MiXCR, with one record for every CDR3 protein. The sample yields 1,300,000 or so distinct CDR3 sequences, approximately 59% seen once. The sample consisted of blood. These receptors came from a man between 18 and 35 years old in good health.

V usage is TRBV6-5 and J usage is TRBJ2-3, with D perhaps matching TRBD2 (6 bases). V was pared by 0 bases and J by 2 bases, with 9 bases between. The CDR3 extends over 15 amino acids. Germline CDR1 is MNHEY and CDR2 is SVGAGI. The CDR3, as DNA: TGTGCCAGCAGTTACTCAGGGACTGTCACAGATACGCAGTATTTT. This encodes CASSYSGTVTDTQYF.

The table lists this clonotype with a count of one. This chain connects TRBV10-3 to TRBJ1-3; TRBD1 matches at 10 bases. Germline CDR1 is ENHRY and CDR2 is SYGVKD. Germline trimming cut 5 bases from V and 0 bases from J; bases unmatched to any gene: 4. The CDR3 totals 16 residues. In DNA, the CDR3 is TGTGCCATCAGTTGGACAGGGGGGAGCTCTGGAAACACCATATATTTT. This gives the protein CAISWTGGSSGNTIYF.

The J gene is TRBJ1-5, the V gene TRBV4-1; D is unresolved. This CDR3 region has 16 residues. Germline V gene sequence: CDR1 MGHRA, CDR2 YSYEKL. V shed 1 base and J shed 3 bases, with 13 bases lying between them. CDR3 DNA sequence: TGCGCCAGCAGCCAAGGGGTCGGAGGGCCCAATCAGCCCCAGCATTTT. Its translation: CASSQGVGGPNQPQHF.

The V and J genes are TRBV5-1 and TRBJ1-2; D unclear. The V end was cut by 1 base, the J end by 0 bases, with 16 bases between. Germline-derived CDR1 and CDR2 are SGHRS and YFSETQ. CDR3 length: 17 amino acids. CDR3 DNA sequence: TGCGCCAGCAGCTTGTCGAGGTCGGTCGAATCTAACTATGGCTACACCTTC. Its protein is CASSLSRSVESNYGYTF.

The chain combines TRBV25-1 with TRBJ1-6; D is possibly TRBD1 (5 bases). Germline V lookup: CDR1 MGHDK, CDR2 SYGVNS. The CDR3 sequence is 14 residues long. Trimming cost V 9 bases and J 8 bases, with 17 bases left between them. This chain's CDR3 is CARGGNGLHSPLHF. In DNA form, the CDR3 reads TGTGCCAGGGGGGGTAATGGACTACATTCACCCCTCCACTTT.

Written as DNA, the CDR3 is TGCAGCGCAAAAAAGACAGGGATGCAAGATACGCAGTATTTT. Amino acid sequence: CSAKKTGMQDTQYF. The chain employs TRBV20-1 and TRBJ2-3, with 7 bases identical to TRBD1. This CDR3 comprises 14 residues. Germline-derived CDR1 and CDR2 are DFQATT and SNEGSKA (reference sequence).

The CDR3 region has the DNA TGTGCCAGCAGCCCGGGACAGGGGTGGTACACTGAAGCTTTCTTT. Its translation is CASSPGQGWYTEAFF. V and J are TRBV4-2 and TRBJ1-1; 10 bases are a match to TRBD1. V gave up 4 bases and J gave up 3 bases; unmatched junction bases: 5. Germline-derived CDR1 and CDR2 are LGHNA and YNFKEQ. This CDR3 has 15 residues.

CDR3 region: CASATRQAYEQYF. Here the CDR3 DNA reads TGTGCCAGCGCGACCAGACAGGCCTACGAGCAGTACTTC. The chain has TRBV27 and TRBJ2-7, with D tentatively TRBD1 (6 bases). V lost 8 bases, J lost 2 bases, and 13 bases lay in between. Germline assignment: CDR1 MNHEY and CDR2 SMNVEV (reference sequence). The CDR3 spans 13 residues.

The chain uses TRBV7-2 and TRBJ1-3; D is ambiguous. Trimming took off 6 bases at V and 2 bases at J, with 2 bases between the two ends. The CDR3 consists of 11 residues. CDR1 and CDR2 from the germline V gene are SGHTA and FQGNSA. This CDR3 reads CASRAGNTIYF. DNA for the CDR3: TGTGCCAGCAGGGCTGGAAACACCATATATTTT. The whole variable domain, filled in from reference TRBV7-2 and TRBJ1-3, reads GAGVSQSPSNKVTEKGKDVELRCDPISGHTALYWYRQSLGQGLEFLIYFQGNSAPDKSGLPSDRFSAERTGGSVSTLTIQRTQQEDSAVYLCASRAGNTIYFGEGSWLTVV.

This clonotype was seen a handful of times. V is TRBV20-1 and J is TRBJ2-7; 8 nucleotides match TRBD1. The CDR3 contains 16 residues. The germline V gene has CDR1 DFQATT and CDR2 SNEGSKA (reference sequence). Losses at the gene ends were 7 bases for V and 0 bases for J; bases not matched to a gene: 14. CDR3 sequence: CSVPPQGAPSSYEQYF. The DNA of the CDR3 is TGCAGTGTCCCCCCCCAGGGGGCCCCGAGCTCCTACGAGCAGTACTTC.

This clonotype was found once. V and J are TRBV7-2 and TRBJ1-5, with a weak D call TRBD1 (6 bases). Trimming took 4 bases from V and 3 from J, leaving 7 bases between them. The CDR3 has 13 amino acids. The germline CDR1 and CDR2 sequences are SGHTA and FQGNSA. The chain's CDR3 is CASSWDNNQPQHF. The CDR3 bases are TGTGCCAGCAGCTGGGACAACAATCAGCCCCAGCATTTT.